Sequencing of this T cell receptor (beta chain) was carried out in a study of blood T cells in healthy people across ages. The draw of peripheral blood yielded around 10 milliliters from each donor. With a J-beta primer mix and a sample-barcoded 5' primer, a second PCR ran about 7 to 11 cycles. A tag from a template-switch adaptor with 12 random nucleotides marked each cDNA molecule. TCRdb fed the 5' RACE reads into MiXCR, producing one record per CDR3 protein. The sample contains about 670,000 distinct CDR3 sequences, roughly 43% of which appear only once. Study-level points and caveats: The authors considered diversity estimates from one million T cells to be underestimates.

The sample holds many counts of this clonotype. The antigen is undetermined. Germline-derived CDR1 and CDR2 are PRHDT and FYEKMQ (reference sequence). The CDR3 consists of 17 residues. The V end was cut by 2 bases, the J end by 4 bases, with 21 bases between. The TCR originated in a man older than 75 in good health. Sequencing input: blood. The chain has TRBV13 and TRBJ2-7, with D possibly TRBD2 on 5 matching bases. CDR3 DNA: TGTGCCAGCAGCTTACGACAAAGAAGGGCGGGCCAGTACGAGCAGTACTTC. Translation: CASSLRQRRAGQYEQYF.